The present TCR beta chain was sequenced within a study of identical twins. Study results and limitations: Diverse VJ usage suggested most zero-insertion clonotypes were not invariant T cells.

TCRdb itself ran the 5' RACE reads through MiXCR, one entry per CDR3 protein. The sample lists about 730,000 distinct CDR3 sequences, around 20% occurring once. A few counts support this clonotype. The antigen is not known. This CDR3 has 15 amino acids. Germline lookup yields CDR1 SGDLS and CDR2 YYNGEE. V lost 4 bases to trimming and J lost 4 bases; unmatched junction nucleotides: 6. This sample also belongs to another study, concerning T cells expressing NK-cell markers. That work contributes: Among four donors, these clonotypes also ranked first in the CD3+CD56-NKG2C+ fraction. Expanded clones of NKG2C+ T cells had an unclear HCMV specificity.

The chain combines TRBV9 with TRBJ2-1; TRBD2 matches 9 bases. Sequences were obtained from PBMCs. This clonotype was sampled from a woman between 18 and 29 years old in good health. Here the CDR3 reads CASSQSGGMYNEQFF. The DNA of the CDR3 is TGTGCCAGCAGCCAGAGCGGGGGGATGTACAATGAGCAGTTCTTC.